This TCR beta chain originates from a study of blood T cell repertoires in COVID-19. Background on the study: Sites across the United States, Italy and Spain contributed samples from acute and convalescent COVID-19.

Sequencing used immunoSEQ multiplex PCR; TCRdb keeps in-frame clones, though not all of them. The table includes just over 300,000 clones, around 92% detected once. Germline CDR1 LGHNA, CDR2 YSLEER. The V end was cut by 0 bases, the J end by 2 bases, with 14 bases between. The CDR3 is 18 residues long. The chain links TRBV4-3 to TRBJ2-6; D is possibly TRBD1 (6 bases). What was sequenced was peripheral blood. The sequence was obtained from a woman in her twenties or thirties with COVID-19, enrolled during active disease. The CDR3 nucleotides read TGCGCCAGCAGCCAAGAAACCGCAGGGGAAGCTGGGGCCAACGTCCTGACTTTC. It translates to CASSQETAGEAGANVLTF.